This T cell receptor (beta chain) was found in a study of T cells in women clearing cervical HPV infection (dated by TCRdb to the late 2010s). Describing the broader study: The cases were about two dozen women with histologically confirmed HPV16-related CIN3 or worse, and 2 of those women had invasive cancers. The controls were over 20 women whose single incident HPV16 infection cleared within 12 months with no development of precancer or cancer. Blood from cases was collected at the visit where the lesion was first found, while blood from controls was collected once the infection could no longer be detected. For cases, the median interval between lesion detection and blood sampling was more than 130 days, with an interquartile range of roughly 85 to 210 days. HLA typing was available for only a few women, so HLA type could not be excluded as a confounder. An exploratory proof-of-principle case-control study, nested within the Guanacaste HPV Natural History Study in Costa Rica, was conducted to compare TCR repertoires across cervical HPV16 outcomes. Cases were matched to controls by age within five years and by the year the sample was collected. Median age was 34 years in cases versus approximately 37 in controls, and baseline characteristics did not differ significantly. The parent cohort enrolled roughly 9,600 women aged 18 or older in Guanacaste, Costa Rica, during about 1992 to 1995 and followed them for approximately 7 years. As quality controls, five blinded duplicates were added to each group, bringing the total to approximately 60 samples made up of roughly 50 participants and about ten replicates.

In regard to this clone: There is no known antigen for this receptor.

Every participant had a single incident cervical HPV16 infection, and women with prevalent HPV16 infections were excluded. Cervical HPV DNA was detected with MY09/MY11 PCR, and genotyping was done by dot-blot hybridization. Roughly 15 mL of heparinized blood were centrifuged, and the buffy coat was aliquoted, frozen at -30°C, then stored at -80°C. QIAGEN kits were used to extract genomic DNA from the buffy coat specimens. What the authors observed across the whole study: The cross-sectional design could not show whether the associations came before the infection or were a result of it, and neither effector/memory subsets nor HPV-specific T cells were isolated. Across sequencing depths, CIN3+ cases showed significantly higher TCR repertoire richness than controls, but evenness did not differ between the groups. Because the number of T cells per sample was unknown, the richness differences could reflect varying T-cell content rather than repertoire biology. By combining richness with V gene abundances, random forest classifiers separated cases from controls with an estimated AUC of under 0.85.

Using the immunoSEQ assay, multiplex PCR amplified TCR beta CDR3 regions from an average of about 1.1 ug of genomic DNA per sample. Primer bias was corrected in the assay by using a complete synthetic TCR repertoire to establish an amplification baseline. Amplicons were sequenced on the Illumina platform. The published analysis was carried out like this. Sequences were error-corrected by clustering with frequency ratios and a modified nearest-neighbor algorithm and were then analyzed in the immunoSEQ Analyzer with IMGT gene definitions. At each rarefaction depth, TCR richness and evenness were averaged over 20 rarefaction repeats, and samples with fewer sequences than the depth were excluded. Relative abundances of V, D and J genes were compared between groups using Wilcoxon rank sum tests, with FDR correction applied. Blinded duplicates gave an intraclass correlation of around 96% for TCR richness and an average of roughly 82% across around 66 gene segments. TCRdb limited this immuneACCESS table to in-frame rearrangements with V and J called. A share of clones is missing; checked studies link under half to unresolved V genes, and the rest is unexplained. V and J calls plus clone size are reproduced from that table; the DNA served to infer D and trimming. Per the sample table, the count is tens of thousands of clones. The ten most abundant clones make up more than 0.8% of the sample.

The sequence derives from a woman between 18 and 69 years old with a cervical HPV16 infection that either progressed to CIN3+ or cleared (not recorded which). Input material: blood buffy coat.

The part of the CDR3 DNA that was read is TGCAGTGCTAGAGAAGGCAGGCGGGGCAATCAGCCC. It encodes CSAREGRRGNQP. The full CDR3 sequence reads CSAREGRRGNQPQHF. The sequence is built from TRBV20-1 and TRBJ1-5; there is no confident call for the D gene. The CDR3 is cut off 3 residues early in the read; its end comes from the germline J gene. The trim is 0 bases for V and 2 bases for J, with a gap of 11 bases between the germline ends. CDR1 and CDR2 are read off the germline V gene (reference sequence) as DFQATT and SNEGSKA. Inclusive of the bounding cysteine and phenylalanine, the CDR3 is 15 residues long. The DNA shown is the part of the CDR3 that was read: 36 bases, in frame from base 1.